Listed below are T cell receptor beta chains from one sample, sequenced in a study of T cells of healthy individuals. In TCRdb, the 5' RACE reads were re-called with MiXCR into one record per CDR3 protein. The sample has around 40,000 distinct CDR3 sequences, more than 4.5% seen once. The receptors derive from a human donor in good health. The CDR3 runs from the conserved cysteine through the conserved F or W. A D gene is named only where the DNA matches it firmly. Some rows mark clone size as missing; the rest say once, few, many or name a class of expanded clone.

v_call: TRBV6-5; j_call: TRBJ1-5; clone_size: many; d_call: .; cdr3_nt: TGTGCCAGCAGTTCCTGGGATCAGCCCCAGCATTTT; cdr3_aa: CASSSWDQPQHF
v_call: TRBV6-5; j_call: TRBJ1-6; clone_size: many; d_call: .; cdr3_nt: TGTGCCAGAGTTCCGGACAGAAGAGGTTCACCCCTCCACTTT; cdr3_aa: CARVPDRRGSPLHF
v_call: TRBV30; j_call: TRBJ1-5; clone_size: few; d_call: .; cdr3_nt: TGTGCCTGGAGTGCGACAGTGAGGGGGCAGCCCCAGCATTTT; cdr3_aa: CAWSATVRGQPQHF
v_call: TRBV2; j_call: TRBJ2-1; clone_size: .; d_call: .; cdr3_nt: TGTGCCAGCAGTGTCGGGGGAAACTACAATGAGCAGTTCTTC; cdr3_aa: CASSVGGNYNEQFF
v_call: TRBV21-1; j_call: TRBJ2-1; clone_size: many; d_call: .; cdr3_nt: TGTGCCAGCAGCAAAGGGAGAGGGGGCGCCTACAATGAGCAGTTCTTC; cdr3_aa: CASSKGRGGAYNEQFF
v_call: TRBV10-1; j_call: TRBJ2-1; clone_size: few; d_call: .; cdr3_nt: TGCGCCAGCAGTGACGGATCCTACAATGAGCAGTTCTTC; cdr3_aa: CASSDGSYNEQFF
v_call: TRBV5-1; j_call: TRBJ2-2; clone_size: many; d_call: TRBD2; cdr3_nt: TGCGCCAGCAGCTTGGCCTCCGGGGGGAGTGACACCGGGGAGCTGTTTTTT; cdr3_aa: CASSLASGGSDTGELFF
v_call: TRBV7-2; j_call: TRBJ2-1; clone_size: many; d_call: .; cdr3_nt: TGTGCCAGCAGCTTACTGTTGGGGTTCTACAATGAGCAGTTCTTC; cdr3_aa: CASSLLLGFYNEQFF
v_call: TRBV28; j_call: TRBJ2-7; clone_size: many; d_call: .; cdr3_nt: TGTGCCAGCAGTGCCGGGGGTAGGAAGCAGTACTTC; cdr3_aa: CASSAGGRKQYF
v_call: TRBV6-6; j_call: TRBJ1-1; clone_size: many; d_call: .; cdr3_nt: TGTGCCAGCGGGTCTCCCCTGACAGGAAGAACTGAAGCTTTCTTT; cdr3_aa: CASGSPLTGRTEAFF
v_call: TRBV7-2; j_call: TRBJ2-3; clone_size: .; d_call: .; cdr3_nt: TGTGCCAGCAGCTTACAGGTCGCGGGAGATACGCAGTATTTT; cdr3_aa: CASSLQVAGDTQYF
v_call: TRBV7-2; j_call: TRBJ2-3; clone_size: .; d_call: .; cdr3_nt: TGTGCCAGCAGCTTTTCCCGGGACCGAACTAGCACAGATACGCAGTATTTT; cdr3_aa: CASSFSRDRTSTDTQYF
v_call: TRBV6-5; j_call: TRBJ2-7; clone_size: .; d_call: TRBD1; cdr3_nt: TGTGCCAGCAGTCCCAGGACAGGGCAACTGTACTTC; cdr3_aa: CASSPRTGQLYF
v_call: TRBV10-3; j_call: TRBJ2-1; clone_size: few; d_call: .; cdr3_nt: TGTGCCATCGGGGTTTTAGAGCAGTTCTTC; cdr3_aa: CAIGVLEQFF
v_call: TRBV2; j_call: TRBJ1-4; clone_size: few; d_call: TRBD1; cdr3_nt: TGTGCCAGCAGCGAGACAGGGGTGACTAATGAAAAACTGTTTTTT; cdr3_aa: CASSETGVTNEKLFF
v_call: TRBV5-5; j_call: TRBJ2-2; clone_size: .; d_call: TRBD2; cdr3_nt: TGTGCCAGCAGTAATCCGGGACTAGCGGGAGAGGCCGGGGAGCTGTTTTTT; cdr3_aa: CASSNPGLAGEAGELFF
v_call: TRBV6-6; j_call: TRBJ2-7; clone_size: many; d_call: TRBD1; cdr3_nt: TGTGCCAGCAGTTACTTCCGGGACAGGGCCTACGAGCAGTACTTC; cdr3_aa: CASSYFRDRAYEQYF
v_call: TRBV20-1; j_call: TRBJ2-7; clone_size: many; d_call: TRBD2; cdr3_nt: TGCAGTGCCACGCGGGGGGGGACGACCTACGAGCAGTACTTC; cdr3_aa: CSATRGGTTYEQYF
v_call: TRBV11-2; j_call: TRBJ2-1; clone_size: .; d_call: TRBD2; cdr3_nt: TGTGCCAGCAGCTTCCGACTGGGCGGGAGGGCCGTTTCCTACAATGAGCAGTTCTTC; cdr3_aa: CASSFRLGGRAVSYNEQFF
v_call: TRBV13; j_call: TRBJ2-7; clone_size: many; d_call: .; cdr3_nt: TGTGCCAGCAGGGGCTGGGGCCTCTCCTACGAGCAGTACTTC; cdr3_aa: CASRGWGLSYEQYF
v_call: TRBV29-1; j_call: TRBJ1-2; clone_size: many; d_call: TRBD1; cdr3_nt: TGCAGCGCCCGACAGGGGGCTTTCGATGGCTACACCTTC; cdr3_aa: CSARQGAFDGYTF
v_call: TRBV6-5; j_call: TRBJ2-3; clone_size: many; d_call: .; cdr3_nt: TGTGCCAGCAGTTGGGCAGGGACCAGCACAGATACGCAGTATTTT; cdr3_aa: CASSWAGTSTDTQYF
v_call: TRBV6-2/TRBV6-3; j_call: TRBJ2-1; clone_size: many; d_call: .; cdr3_nt: TGTGCCAGCAGTTACTCGAATGAGGGGCGGGAGCAGTTCTTC; cdr3_aa: CASSYSNEGREQFF
v_call: TRBV11-2; j_call: TRBJ2-1; clone_size: .; d_call: TRBD2; cdr3_nt: TGTGCCAGCAGCGAGACTAGCGGGAGGCGGGTGCAGTTCTTC; cdr3_aa: CASSETSGRRVQFF
v_call: TRBV30; j_call: TRBJ2-5; clone_size: few; d_call: .; cdr3_nt: TGTGCCTGGAGTAAGGACACCGGTTCGGAGACCCAGTACTTC; cdr3_aa: CAWSKDTGSETQYF
v_call: TRBV19; j_call: TRBJ2-2; clone_size: .; d_call: .; cdr3_nt: TGTGCCAGTAGCGCGGCCGGGCCCCGATTTACCGGGGAGCTGTTTTTT; cdr3_aa: CASSAAGPRFTGELFF
v_call: TRBV2; j_call: TRBJ1-2; clone_size: few; d_call: .; cdr3_nt: TGTGCCAGCCATTCAAGAACAGGGCTCAATGGCTACACCTTC; cdr3_aa: CASHSRTGLNGYTF
v_call: TRBV13; j_call: TRBJ2-5; clone_size: many; d_call: TRBD1; cdr3_nt: TGTGCCAGCAGCTTTCTTTTTGATGACAGGGGACAAGAGACCCAGTACTTC; cdr3_aa: CASSFLFDDRGQETQYF
v_call: TRBV9; j_call: TRBJ2-1; clone_size: .; d_call: .; cdr3_nt: TGTGCCAGCAGCATCGGGTGGGGAAACAATGAGCAGTTCTTC; cdr3_aa: CASSIGWGNNEQFF
v_call: TRBV2; j_call: TRBJ1-1; clone_size: many; d_call: .; cdr3_nt: TGTGCCAGCAGCAACGAAAACACTGAAGCTTTCTTT; cdr3_aa: CASSNENTEAFF
v_call: TRBV3-1; j_call: TRBJ2-3; clone_size: .; d_call: TRBD1; cdr3_nt: TGTGCCAGCAGCCGAGAACAGGGGGCCGGCACAGATACGCAGTATTTT; cdr3_aa: CASSREQGAGTDTQYF
v_call: TRBV5-6; j_call: TRBJ2-5; clone_size: many; d_call: .; cdr3_nt: TGTGCCAGCAGCTTGGTCGTCACAGAACAAGAGACCCAGTACTTC; cdr3_aa: CASSLVVTEQETQYF
v_call: TRBV5-6; j_call: TRBJ2-5; clone_size: many; d_call: .; cdr3_nt: TGTGCCAGCAGCTTCCAGAAAGAGACCCAGTACTTC; cdr3_aa: CASSFQKETQYF
v_call: TRBV20-1; j_call: TRBJ2-1; clone_size: many; d_call: TRBD2; cdr3_nt: TGCAGTGCTAGAGGGACTAGCGGGAGGGCCGGGGAGCAGTTCTTC; cdr3_aa: CSARGTSGRAGEQFF
v_call: TRBV12-3/TRBV12-4; j_call: TRBJ1-5; clone_size: .; d_call: .; cdr3_nt: TGTGCCAGCAGTTTAAGCCATCAGCCCCAGCATTTT; cdr3_aa: CASSLSHQPQHF
v_call: TRBV20-1; j_call: TRBJ2-7; clone_size: .; d_call: TRBD2; cdr3_nt: TGCAGTGCTGAGAGCGGGGGCGACGCCTACGAGCAGTACTTC; cdr3_aa: CSAESGGDAYEQYF
v_call: TRBV25-1; j_call: TRBJ2-6; clone_size: many; d_call: TRBD2; cdr3_nt: TGTGCCAGCAGTGAGCGGGCGGGGAGGGCCTCTGGGGCCAACGTCCTGACTTTC; cdr3_aa: CASSERAGRASGANVLTF
v_call: TRBV5-1; j_call: TRBJ1-1; clone_size: many; d_call: TRBD1; cdr3_nt: TGCGCCAGCAGACGATCAGGGGGCGGGGCTGAAGCTTTCTTT; cdr3_aa: CASRRSGGGAEAFF
v_call: TRBV6-5; j_call: TRBJ1-6; clone_size: few; d_call: TRBD1; cdr3_nt: TGTGCCAGCAGTTACACCAACACGGGACAGGGGAATTCACCCCTCCACTTT; cdr3_aa: CASSYTNTGQGNSPLHF
v_call: TRBV6-2/TRBV6-3; j_call: TRBJ1-3; clone_size: few; d_call: .; cdr3_nt: TGTGCCAGCAGTTACGACGCGGACGAATACTCTGGAAACACCATATATTTT; cdr3_aa: CASSYDADEYSGNTIYF
v_call: TRBV6-5; j_call: TRBJ2-2; clone_size: .; d_call: .; cdr3_nt: TGTGCCAGCAAAGAAACTTTTGCGAACACCGGGGAGCTGTTTTTT; cdr3_aa: CASKETFANTGELFF
v_call: TRBV11-2; j_call: TRBJ2-3; clone_size: many; d_call: .; cdr3_nt: TGTGCCAGCAGCTTAGCAACCAGGGCGGTAACAGATACGCAGTATTTT; cdr3_aa: CASSLATRAVTDTQYF
v_call: TRBV20-1; j_call: TRBJ1-2; clone_size: many; d_call: .; cdr3_nt: TGCAGTGCTAGCCTAGGGCTAAACTATGGCTACACCTTC; cdr3_aa: CSASLGLNYGYTF
v_call: TRBV4-1; j_call: TRBJ2-5; clone_size: many; d_call: TRBD1; cdr3_nt: TGCGCCAGCAGCCAGTGGACAGGCCAAGAGACCCAGTACTTC; cdr3_aa: CASSQWTGQETQYF
v_call: TRBV2; j_call: TRBJ2-1; clone_size: many; d_call: TRBD2; cdr3_nt: TGTGCCAGCAGCCCCTACCTAGCGGGGAACAATGAGCAGTTCTTC; cdr3_aa: CASSPYLAGNNEQFF
v_call: TRBV7-9; j_call: TRBJ1-2; clone_size: many; d_call: .; cdr3_nt: TGTGCCAGCAGCTTAGTACGTCGGGGTGCTGGCTACACCTTC; cdr3_aa: CASSLVRRGAGYTF
v_call: TRBV29-1; j_call: TRBJ2-5; clone_size: many; d_call: .; cdr3_nt: TGCAGCGTTGAAGAGGCAGCAGGGGCGCGAGAGACCCAGTACTTC; cdr3_aa: CSVEEAAGARETQYF
v_call: TRBV20-1; j_call: TRBJ1-5; clone_size: .; d_call: TRBD1; cdr3_nt: TGCAGTGCTAGGGCCTTGGACAGGGTAACCAATCAGCCCCAGCATTTT; cdr3_aa: CSARALDRVTNQPQHF
v_call: TRBV12-3/TRBV12-4; j_call: TRBJ2-2; clone_size: few; d_call: .; cdr3_nt: TGTGCCAGCAGTTTAACCGCCGGGGAGCTGTTTTTT; cdr3_aa: CASSLTAGELFF
v_call: TRBV20-1; j_call: TRBJ2-1; clone_size: many; d_call: TRBD2; cdr3_nt: TGCAGTGCTTCAACGGGGGGGCTCGGCAATGAGCAGTTCTTC; cdr3_aa: CSASTGGLGNEQFF
v_call: TRBV4-3; j_call: TRBJ2-1; clone_size: few; d_call: .; cdr3_nt: TGCGCCAGCAGCCAAGAGCCGTTATCCAATGAGCAGTTCTTC; cdr3_aa: CASSQEPLSNEQFF
v_call: TRBV29-1; j_call: TRBJ1-2; clone_size: many; d_call: .; cdr3_nt: TGCAGCGTTTATATTTGGGTCTCTGGCTACACCTTC; cdr3_aa: CSVYIWVSGYTF
v_call: TRBV28; j_call: TRBJ2-7; clone_size: many; d_call: .; cdr3_nt: TGTGCCAGCAGTCTAGGTATTGGTTACGAGCAGTACTTC; cdr3_aa: CASSLGIGYEQYF
v_call: TRBV12-3/TRBV12-4; j_call: TRBJ2-5; clone_size: .; d_call: TRBD1; cdr3_nt: TGTGCCAGCGCCGAACAGGGGATCCAAGAGACCCAGTACTTC; cdr3_aa: CASAEQGIQETQYF
v_call: TRBV12-3/TRBV12-4; j_call: TRBJ1-1; clone_size: many; d_call: .; cdr3_nt: TGTGCCAGCAGTTTAAGGACTTCGAACACTGAAGCTTTCTTT; cdr3_aa: CASSLRTSNTEAFF
v_call: TRBV12-3/TRBV12-4; j_call: TRBJ1-3; clone_size: many; d_call: TRBD1; cdr3_nt: TGTGCCAGCCAAACTATAAACAGGGGGGCTGGAAACACCATATATTTT; cdr3_aa: CASQTINRGAGNTIYF
v_call: TRBV5-1; j_call: TRBJ2-7; clone_size: .; d_call: .; cdr3_nt: TGCGCCACCTCATGGAGCCCCAACCGGCCCTACGAGCAGTACTTC; cdr3_aa: CATSWSPNRPYEQYF
v_call: TRBV6-2/TRBV6-3; j_call: TRBJ2-5; clone_size: .; d_call: TRBD2; cdr3_nt: TGTGCCAGCAGTCGACTAGCCCGCCAAGAGACCCAGTACTTC; cdr3_aa: CASSRLARQETQYF